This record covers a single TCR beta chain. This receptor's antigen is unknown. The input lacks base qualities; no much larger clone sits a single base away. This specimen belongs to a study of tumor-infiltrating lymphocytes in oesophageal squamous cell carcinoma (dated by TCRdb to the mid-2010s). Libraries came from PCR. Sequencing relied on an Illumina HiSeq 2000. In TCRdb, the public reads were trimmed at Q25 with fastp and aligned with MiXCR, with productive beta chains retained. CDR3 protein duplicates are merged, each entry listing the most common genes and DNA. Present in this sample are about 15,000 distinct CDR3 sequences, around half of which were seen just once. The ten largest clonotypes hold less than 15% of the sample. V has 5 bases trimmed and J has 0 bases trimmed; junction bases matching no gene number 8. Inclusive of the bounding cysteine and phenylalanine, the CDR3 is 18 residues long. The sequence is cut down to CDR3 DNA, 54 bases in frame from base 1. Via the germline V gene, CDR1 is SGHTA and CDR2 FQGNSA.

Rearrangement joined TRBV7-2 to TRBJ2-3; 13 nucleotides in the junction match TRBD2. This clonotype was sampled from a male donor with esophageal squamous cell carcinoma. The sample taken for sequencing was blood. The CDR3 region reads CASSAKLAGGRSTDTQYF. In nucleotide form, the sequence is TGTGCCAGCAGCGCCAAACTAGCGGGAGGGCGTAGCACAGATACGCAGTATTTT. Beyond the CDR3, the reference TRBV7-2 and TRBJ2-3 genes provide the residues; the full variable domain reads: GAGVSQSPSNKVTEKGKDVELRCDPISGHTALYWYRQSLGQGLEFLIYFQGNSAPDKSGLPSDRFSAERTGGSVSTLTIQRTQQEDSAVYLCASSAKLAGGRSTDTQYFGPGTRLTVL.